This T cell receptor (beta chain) comes out of a study of blood T cell repertoires in COVID-19. Background on the study: COVID-19 samples, acute and convalescent, were from the United States, Italy and Spain. The analysed material was cDNA or gDNA that came from T cells, B-cell-depleted T cells, or PBMCs.

The authors' processing: Estimation of nucleated cell counts relied on the amplification of reference gene primers. Repertoires were generated with immunoSEQ multiplex PCR, while TCRdb's copy carries only in-frame clones and drops some. V and J calls and clone size are copied from that table; D and trimming were computed from the DNA. The sample yields a few hundred thousand clones, 70% to 90% seen once. With 0 bases clipped from V and 4 bases from J, the junction kept 12 bases outside the gene matches. The CDR3 is made up of 18 amino acids. The germline V gene has CDR1 ENHRY and CDR2 SYGVKD. The TCR originated in a man aged 18 to 30 with active or convalescent COVID-19. Sequenced: peripheral blood. This sequence joins TRBV10-3 and TRBJ2-3; 8 bases map to TRBD2. The CDR3 nucleotides read TGTGCCATCAGTGAGTCGAATTCCCTGCGGGGGGCCGCAGATACGCAGTATTTT. It is translated as CAISESNSLRGAADTQYF.